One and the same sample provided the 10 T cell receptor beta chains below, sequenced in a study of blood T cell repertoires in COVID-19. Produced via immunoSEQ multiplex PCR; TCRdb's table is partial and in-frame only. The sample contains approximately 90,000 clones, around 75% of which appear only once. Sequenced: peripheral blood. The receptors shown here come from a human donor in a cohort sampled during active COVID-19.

The DNA of the CDR3 is TGTGCCAGCAGCTCGGGGGTGTTAGGCCGGGTCGAGCAGTACTTC. This sequence encodes CASSSGVLGRVEQYF. The chain recombines TRBV7-9 with TRBJ2-7, with a weak D call TRBD2 (6 bases). In germline, CDR1 is SEHNR, CDR2 FQNEAQ (reference sequence). The CDR3 has 15 amino acids. Trimming removed 4 bases at V and 6 bases at J, with 19 bases between.

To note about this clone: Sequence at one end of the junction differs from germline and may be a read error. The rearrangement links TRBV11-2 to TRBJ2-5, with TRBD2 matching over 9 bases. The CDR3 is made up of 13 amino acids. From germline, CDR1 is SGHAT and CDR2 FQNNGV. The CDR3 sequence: CASSLGDTSGLNF. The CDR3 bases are TGTGCCAGCAGCTTAGGGGATACTAGCGGGCTCAACTTC.

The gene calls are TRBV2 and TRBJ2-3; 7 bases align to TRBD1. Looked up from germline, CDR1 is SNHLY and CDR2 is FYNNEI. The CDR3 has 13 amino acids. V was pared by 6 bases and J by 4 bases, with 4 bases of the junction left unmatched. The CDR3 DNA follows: TGTGCCAGCAGAAGACAGGGCTCAGATACGCAGTATTTT. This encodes CASRRQGSDTQYF.

The CDR3 nucleotides are TGTGCCAGCAGTGAAGCCTCTCAAGGGGATTCACCCCTCCACTTT. Amino acids: CASSEASQGDSPLHF. V gene TRBV2 combines with J gene TRBJ1-6; tentative D call: TRBD1 (5 bases). The CDR3 loop spans 15 amino acids. V dropped 0 bases and J dropped 8 bases, with 11 bases sitting between them. Germline V gene sequence: CDR1 SNHLY, CDR2 FYNNEI. The variable domain in full, with the rest retrieved from reference TRBV2 and TRBJ1-6, is EPEVTQTPSHQVTQMGQEVILRCVPISNHLYFYWYRQILGQKVEFLVSFYNNEISEKSEIFDDQFSVERPDGSNFTLKIRSTKLEDSAMYFCASSEASQGDSPLHFGNGTRLTVT.

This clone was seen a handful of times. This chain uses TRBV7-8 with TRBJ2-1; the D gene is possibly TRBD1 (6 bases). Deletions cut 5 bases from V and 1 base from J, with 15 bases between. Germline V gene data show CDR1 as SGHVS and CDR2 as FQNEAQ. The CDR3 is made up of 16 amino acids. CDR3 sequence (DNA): TGTGCCAGCAGCCAGGGGTGGGCTCTTTCCTACAATGAGCAGTTCTTC. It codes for CASSQGWALSYNEQFF.

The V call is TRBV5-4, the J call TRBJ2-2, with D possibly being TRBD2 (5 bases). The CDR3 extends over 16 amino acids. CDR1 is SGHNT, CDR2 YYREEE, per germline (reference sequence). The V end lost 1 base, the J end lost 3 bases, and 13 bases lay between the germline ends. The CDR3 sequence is CASSLSLAADTGELFF. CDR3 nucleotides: TGTGCCAGCAGCTTGAGCCTAGCTGCCGACACCGGGGAGCTGTTTTTT.

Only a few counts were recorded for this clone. The CDR3 nucleotides read TGTGCCAGTAGCTGGACTAGCGGGAGGTCGAGCTCCTACGAGCAGTACTTC. This sequence encodes CASSWTSGRSSSYEQYF. The V and J genes are TRBV19 and TRBJ2-7, with 14 bases lining up with TRBD2. Germline V gene lookup returns CDR1 LNHDA and CDR2 SQIVND (reference sequence). The CDR3 extends over 17 amino acids. Trimming cost V 6 bases and J 0 bases; bases outside gene matches: 7.

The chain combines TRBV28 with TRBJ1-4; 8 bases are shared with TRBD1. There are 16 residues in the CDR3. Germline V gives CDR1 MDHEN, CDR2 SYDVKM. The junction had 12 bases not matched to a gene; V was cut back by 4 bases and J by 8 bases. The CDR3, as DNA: TGTGCCAGCAGTTCGCCCGAAGGGACAGGCAGGGAAAAACTGTTTTTT. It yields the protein CASSSPEGTGREKLFF.

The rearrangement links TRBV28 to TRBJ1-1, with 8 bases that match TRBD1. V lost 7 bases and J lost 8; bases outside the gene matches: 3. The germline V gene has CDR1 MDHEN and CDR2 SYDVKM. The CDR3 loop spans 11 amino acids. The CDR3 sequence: CASKGTGEAFF. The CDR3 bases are TGTGCCAGCAAGGGGACAGGCGAAGCTTTCTTT. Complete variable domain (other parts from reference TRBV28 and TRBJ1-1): DVKVTQSSRYLVKRTGEKVFLECVQDMDHENMFWYRQDPGLGLRLIYFSYDVKMKEKGDIPEGYSVSREKKERFSLILESASTNQTSMYLCASKGTGEAFFGQGTRLTVV.

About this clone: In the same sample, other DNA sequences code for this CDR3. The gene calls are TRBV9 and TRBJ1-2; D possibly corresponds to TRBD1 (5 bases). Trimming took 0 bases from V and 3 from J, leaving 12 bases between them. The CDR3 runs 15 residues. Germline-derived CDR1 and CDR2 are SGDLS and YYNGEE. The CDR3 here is CASSVAGGGDYGYTF. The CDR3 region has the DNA TGTGCCAGCAGCGTAGCCGGGGGAGGGGACTATGGCTACACCTTC.